This entry features one T cell receptor (beta chain) sequence. This sample stems from a study of cytomegalovirus exposure and HLA in healthy donors. 13 Jbeta primers and 60 Vbeta primers were used for the PCR. Sequenced by immunoSEQ multiplex PCR; TCRdb stores in-frame clones only, minus some. The table shows about 160,000 clones, with 71% occurring only once. The CDR3 covers 18 residues. The V and J ends lost 5 bases and 3 bases, in that order; junction bases with no gene match: 16. Per the germline V gene, CDR1 is LNHDA and CDR2 is SQIVND (reference sequence). The genes are TRBV19 and TRBJ1-2; 9 bases line up with TRBD1. Sequenced material: PBMCs. The sequence was obtained from a woman under 40 in good health and CMV-seronegative. CDR3 sequence: CASSEQGANTSIYYGYTF. The DNA for the CDR3 is TGTGCCAGTAGTGAACAGGGGGCAAACACCTCTATCTACTATGGCTACACCTTC.